The clone carrying this T cell receptor (beta chain) is medium-sized (0.01 to 0.1%) by share. The sample belongs to a study of read filtering for tumor transcriptome and immune sequencing. Molecular barcoded adaptors covering alpha/delta and beta/gamma chains were used on 400 to 450 ng RNA. One entry per CDR3 protein, called by TCRdb with MiXCR from the reads. Among roughly 5,200 distinct CDR3 sequences listed, over 20% were seen once. The germline V gene has CDR1 WNHNN and CDR2 SYGVQD (reference sequence). The CDR3 loop spans 12 amino acids. The V end lost 6 bases, the J end lost 12 bases, and 15 bases lay between the germline ends.

What was sequenced was a population of CD138-negative cells sorted from bone marrow. J is TRBJ2-1 and V is TRBV10-1; D is possibly TRBD2 (6 bases). This clonotype was obtained from a donor at least 40 years old with multiple myeloma. CDR3 nucleotides: TGCGCCAGCAGCCGGGACGGCGGGACGCAGTTCTTC. Protein product: CASSRDGGTQFF.